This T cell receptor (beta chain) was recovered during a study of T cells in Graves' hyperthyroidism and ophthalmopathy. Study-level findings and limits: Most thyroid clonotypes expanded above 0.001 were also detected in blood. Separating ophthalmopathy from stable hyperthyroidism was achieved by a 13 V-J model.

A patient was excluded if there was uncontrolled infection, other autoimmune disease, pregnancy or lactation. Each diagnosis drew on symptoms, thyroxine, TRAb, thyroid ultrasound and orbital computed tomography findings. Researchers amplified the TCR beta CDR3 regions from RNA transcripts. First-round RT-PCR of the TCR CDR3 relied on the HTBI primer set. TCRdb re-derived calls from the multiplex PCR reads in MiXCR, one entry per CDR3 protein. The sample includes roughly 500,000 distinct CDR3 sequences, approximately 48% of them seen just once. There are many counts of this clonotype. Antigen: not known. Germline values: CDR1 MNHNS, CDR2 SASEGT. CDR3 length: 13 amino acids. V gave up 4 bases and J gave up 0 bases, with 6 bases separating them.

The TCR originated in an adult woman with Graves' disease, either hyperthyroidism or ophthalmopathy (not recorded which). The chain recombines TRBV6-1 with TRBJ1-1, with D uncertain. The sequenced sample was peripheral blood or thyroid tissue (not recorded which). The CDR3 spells CASSVTLNTEAFF. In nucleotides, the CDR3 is TGTGCCAGCAGTGTGACCCTGAACACTGAAGCTTTCTTT.